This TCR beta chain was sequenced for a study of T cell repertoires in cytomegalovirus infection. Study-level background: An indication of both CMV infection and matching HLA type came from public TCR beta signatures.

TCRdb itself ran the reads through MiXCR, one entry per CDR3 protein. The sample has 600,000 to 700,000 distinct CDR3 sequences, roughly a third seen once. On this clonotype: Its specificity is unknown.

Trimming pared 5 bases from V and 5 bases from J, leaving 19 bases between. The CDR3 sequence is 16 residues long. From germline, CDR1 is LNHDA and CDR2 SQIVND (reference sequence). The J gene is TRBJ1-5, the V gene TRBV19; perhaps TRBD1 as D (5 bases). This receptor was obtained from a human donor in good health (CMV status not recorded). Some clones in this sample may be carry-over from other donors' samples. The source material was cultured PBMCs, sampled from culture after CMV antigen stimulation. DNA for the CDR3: TGTGCCAGTAGTTTCAACCGGGACCGACTCCATCAGCCCCAGCATTTT. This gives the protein CASSFNRDRLHQPQHF.